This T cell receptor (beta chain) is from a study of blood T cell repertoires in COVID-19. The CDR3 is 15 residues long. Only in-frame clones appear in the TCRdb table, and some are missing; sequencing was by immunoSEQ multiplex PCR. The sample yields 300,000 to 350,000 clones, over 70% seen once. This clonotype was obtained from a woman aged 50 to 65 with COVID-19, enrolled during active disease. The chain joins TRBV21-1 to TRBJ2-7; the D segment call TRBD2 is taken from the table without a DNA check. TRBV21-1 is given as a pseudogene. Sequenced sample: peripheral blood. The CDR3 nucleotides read TGTGCCAGCAGCAAATGCGGGGAGGGTCGGAACGAGCAGTACTTC. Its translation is CASSKCGEGRNEQYF.